What follows are 9 T cell receptor beta chains derived from one specimen sequenced in a study of blood T cell repertoires in COVID-19. The data were produced by immunoSEQ multiplex PCR, yet TCRdb's version contains in-frame clones alone and is incomplete. The sample includes 150,000 to 200,000 clones, more than 70% of them seen just once. The sample was peripheral blood. The receptors derive from a man aged 40-49 years with active or convalescent COVID-19.

The rearrangement joins TRBV2 to TRBJ1-1; tentatively, D is TRBD1 (5 bases). V lost 6 bases, J lost 4 bases, and 18 bases lay in between. The CDR3 has 15 residues. Germline V gives CDR1 SNHLY, CDR2 FYNNEI. The CDR3 loop is CASSPRRQSATEAFF. CDR3 nucleotides: TGTGCCAGCAGCCCCCGCCGACAGAGTGCCACTGAAGCTTTCTTT.

This clone is a singleton in its sample. The V gene is TRBV6-2 or TRBV6-3, the J gene TRBJ1-5, with 10 bases fitting TRBD1. With V trimmed by 6 bases and J by 2 bases, 16 bases remained unmatched. Germline lookup yields CDR1 MNHEY and CDR2 SVGEGT. This CDR3 has 19 residues. The CDR3 protein is CASSPQSPGTGAGNQPQHF. In DNA form, the CDR3 reads TGTGCCAGCAGCCCCCAATCCCCGGGGACAGGGGCGGGCAATCAGCCCCAGCATTTT.

V usage is TRBV2 and J usage is TRBJ2-7; TRBD2 aligns across 7 bases. CDR3 length: 15 amino acids. Trimming at V came to 6 bases and at J to 1 base, leaving 9 bases not matched to a gene. Germline values: CDR1 SNHLY, CDR2 FYNNEI. In DNA form, the CDR3 reads TGTGCCAGCAGGGATAACCGCGGGAGTTCCTACGAGCAGTACTTC. As protein: CASRDNRGSSYEQYF.

This clone has a single count. The rearrangement links TRBV28 to TRBJ2-6, with D unclear. Germline CDR1 and CDR2: MDHEN and SYDVKM. The V gene lost 4 bases and the J gene lost 3 bases, with 10 bases spanning the gap. There are 15 residues in the CDR3. The CDR3 DNA reads TGTGCCAGCAGTTCCGCGGATGGTGGGGCCAACGTCCTGACTTTC. Translating gives CASSSADGGANVLTF.

Turning to this clone: At one of its ends the junction is not consistent with the germline gene, which may arise from a read error. V and J are TRBV7-8 and TRBJ2-7; D remains ambiguous. This CDR3 has 11 amino acids. Germline V gives CDR1 SGHVS, CDR2 FQNEAQ. The CDR3 spells CASSFSHEQYF. The DNA of the CDR3 is TGTGCCAGCAGCTTCTCCCACGAGCAGTACTTC. The full variable domain, rest sourced from reference TRBV7-8 and TRBJ2-7, is GAGVSQSPRYKVAKRGQDVALRCDPISGHVSLFWYQQALGQGPEFLTYFQNEAQLDKSGLPSDRFFAERPEGSVSTLKIQRTQQEDSAVYLCASSFSHEQYFGPGTRLTVT.

The rearrangement uses TRBV23-1 and TRBJ2-5; D might be TRBD2 (5 bases). TRBV23-1 is assigned to the ORF class and has an uncertain function. Trimming cost V 2 bases and J 4 bases, with 23 bases left between them. The CDR3 consists of 18 residues. CDR3: CASSQPCPRRLRGETQYF. CDR3 coding DNA: TGCGCCAGCAGTCAACCTTGTCCCCGACGTCTTCGGGGAGAGACCCAGTACTTC.

The chain combines TRBV29-1 with TRBJ1-4; 10 bases line up with TRBD1. This CDR3 is built from 13 residues. V shed 5 bases, J shed 8 bases, and the junction held 5 bases outside the gene matches. The V gene's germline CDR1 is SQVTM and CDR2 ANQGSEA. The CDR3 region is CSVTGTGAEKLFF. CDR3 DNA sequence: TGCAGCGTTACCGGGACAGGGGCCGAAAAACTGTTTTTT.

V gene TRBV28 combines with J gene TRBJ2-7; a possible D gene is TRBD1 (5 bases). Germline V CDR1 and CDR2: MDHEN, SYDVKM. The CDR3 extends over 15 amino acids. V was pared by 3 bases and J by 3 bases, with 15 bases between. The CDR3 coding sequence is TGTGCCAGCAGTTTGTGGCAGGGTTCTTTCTACGAGCAGTACTTC. Encoded protein: CASSLWQGSFYEQYF.

V usage is TRBV14 and J usage is TRBJ1-2; possibly TRBD1 for D (5 bases). CDR3 length equals 17 residues. Germline V CDR1 and CDR2: SGHDN, FVKESK. The germline V and J ends were trimmed by 0 bases and 2 bases, with 16 bases remaining between them. Written as DNA, the CDR3 is TGTGCCAGCAGCCAAGATTTTTGGCAGGGTGGGAACTATGGCTACACCTTC. Translated, it gives CASSQDFWQGGNYGYTF.